This T cell receptor beta chain was observed in a study of blood T cell repertoires in COVID-19. Study-level background: From T cells, B-cell-depleted T cells, or PBMCs came the material, which was cDNA or gDNA.

Assay: immunoSEQ multiplex PCR; the TCRdb copy retains only in-frame clones and omits some. The sample records about 410,000 clones, roughly 85% being singletons. The V end lost 2 bases, the J end lost 13 bases, and 14 bases lay between the germline ends. CDR3 length: 12 residues. Germline CDR1 is MDHEN and CDR2 is SYDVKM. The receptor was derived from a woman aged 25 to 45 with active or convalescent COVID-19. The sample consisted of peripheral blood. V usage is TRBV28 and J usage is TRBJ2-5; a weak D match, TRBD1 (8 bases). The CDR3 DNA reads TGTGCCAGCAGTTTAGGCCACAGGGGGGGGTACTTC. As protein: CASSLGHRGGYF. Based on the CDR3 plus reference TRBV28 and TRBJ2-5, the full variable domain is DVKVTQSSRYLVKRTGEKVFLECVQDMDHENMFWYRQDPGLGLRLIYFSYDVKMKEKGDIPEGYSVSREKKERFSLILESASTNQTSMYLCASSLGHRGGYFGPGTRLLVL.